This T cell receptor (beta chain) was sequenced for a study of glioma-infiltrating T cells after dendritic cell vaccination. Before vaccination, two weeks after the third vaccination, and at progression, PBMC were collected. V dropped 2 bases and J dropped 8 bases, with 16 bases sitting between them. The CDR3 consists of 14 residues. Germline loops: CDR1 SGHNT, CDR2 YYREEE (reference sequence). This table comes from immunoSEQ multiplex PCR, and its TCRdb copy is limited to in-frame clones, with some not included. The table shows over 55,000 clones, with 80% to 85% occurring only once. The sample here was blood, taken before dendritic cell vaccination. This clonotype originated in a human donor with glioblastoma. This chain connects TRBV5-4 to TRBJ1-2; no reliable D call. The chain's CDR3 is CASSFDTPLGGYTF. In DNA, the CDR3 is TGTGCCAGCAGCTTTGACACCCCTTTGGGCGGCTACACCTTC.